This T cell receptor beta chain comes out of a study of shared clonotypes between healthy human individuals. Generated by immunoSEQ multiplex PCR, the TCRdb table keeps only in-frame clones and is missing some. There are about 2.2 million clones in the sample; about 93% occur only once, and approximately 1.6% lies in the top ten. As regards this clone: The same CDR3 also results from other DNA sequences found in this sample.

CD45RO-negative, CCR7-selected cells formed the naive CD8 fraction, which excluded terminally differentiated effector memory CD45RA+ cells. The CDR3 spans 14 residues. Germline V gene lookup returns CDR1 MDHEN and CDR2 SYDVKM. The V gene lost 6 bases and the J gene lost 1 base, with 10 bases spanning the gap. The chain couples TRBV28 to TRBJ1-3; TRBD1 is a possible D gene (5 bases). The sequence was collected from a man aged 18 to 29 in good health. Some clones in this sample may be carry-over from other donors' samples. The sequencing input was naive CD8+ T cells from PBMCs. The CDR3 sequence is CASSPTGSGNTIYF. CDR3 sequence (DNA): TGTGCCAGCAGCCCAACAGGTTCTGGAAACACCATATATTTT.